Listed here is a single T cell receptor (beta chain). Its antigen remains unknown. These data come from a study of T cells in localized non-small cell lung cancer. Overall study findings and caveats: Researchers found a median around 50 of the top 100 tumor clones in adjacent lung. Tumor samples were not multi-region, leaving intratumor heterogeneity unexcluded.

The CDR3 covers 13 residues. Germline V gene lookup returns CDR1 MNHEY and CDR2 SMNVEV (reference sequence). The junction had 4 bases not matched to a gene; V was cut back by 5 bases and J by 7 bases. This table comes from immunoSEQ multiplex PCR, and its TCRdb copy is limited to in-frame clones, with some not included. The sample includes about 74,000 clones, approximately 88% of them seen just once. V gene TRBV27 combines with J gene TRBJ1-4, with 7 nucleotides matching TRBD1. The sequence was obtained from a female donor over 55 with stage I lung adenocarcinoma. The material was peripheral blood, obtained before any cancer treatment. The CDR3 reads CASSQGGSEKLFF. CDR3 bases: TGTGCCAGCAGTCAGGGGGGGAGTGAAAAACTGTTTTTT.